Following are 27 T cell receptor beta chains from one sample sequenced in a study of T cell responses to AZD1222 COVID-19 vaccine. Some clones are missing from TCRdb's copy, which holds only in-frame ones; the method was immunoSEQ multiplex PCR. The sample has about 110,000 clones; 90% are singletons. The specimen was peripheral blood, collected 28 days after the second AZD1222 dose. The receptor set was obtained from an adult who received the AZD1222 COVID-19 vaccine.

The chain links TRBV30 to TRBJ1-5; D ambiguous. Germline CDR1 and CDR2: GTSNPN and SVGIG (reference sequence). The ends were cut back, 2 bases at V and 4 bases at J, with 12 bases in the middle. This CDR3 is 14 amino acids long. The CDR3 sequence is CAWSIGADNQPQHF. As DNA, the CDR3 is TGTGCCTGGAGTATAGGTGCGGATAATCAGCCCCAGCATTTT.

This chain uses TRBV7-9 with TRBJ2-7, with D unresolved. Trimming pared 4 bases from V and 2 bases from J, leaving 12 bases between. In germline, CDR1 is SEHNR, CDR2 FQNEAQ (reference sequence). The CDR3 covers 14 residues. CDR3 amino acids: CASSSLGFPYEQYF. The DNA of the CDR3 is TGTGCCAGCAGCTCCCTGGGGTTTCCCTACGAGCAGTACTTC. Based on the CDR3 plus reference TRBV7-9 and TRBJ2-7, the full variable domain is DTGVSQNPRHKITKRGQNVTFRCDPISEHNRLYWYRQTLGQGPEFLTYFQNEAQLEKSRLLSDRFSAERPKGSFSTLEIQRTEQGDSAMYLCASSSLGFPYEQYFGPGTRLTVT.

The gene calls are TRBV2 and TRBJ1-6, with D possibly matching TRBD1 (6 bases). The CDR3 spans 14 residues. Germline CDR1 SNHLY, CDR2 FYNNEI. Deletions cut 5 bases from V and 9 bases from J, with 14 bases between. The CDR3 spells CASSRTGLGSPLHF. DNA for the CDR3: TGTGCCAGCAGTCGTACAGGGTTGGGTTCACCCCTCCACTTT.

The gene calls are TRBV15 and TRBJ2-7; D remains ambiguous. Trimming took 0 bases from V and 3 from J, leaving 12 bases between them. Germline assignment: CDR1 LNHNV and CDR2 YYDKDF (reference sequence). The CDR3 has 15 residues. CDR3 sequence reads: CATSREQETIYEQYF. The CDR3 nucleotides are TGTGCCACCAGCAGAGAGCAGGAGACAATCTACGAGCAGTACTTC.

The chain combines TRBV6-5 with TRBJ1-1; 8 nucleotides match TRBD1. Per germline, CDR1 MNHEY and CDR2 SVGAGI. The CDR3 loop spans 14 amino acids. V was pared by 4 bases and J by 8 bases, with 9 bases of the junction left unmatched. The DNA of the CDR3 is TGTGCCAGCAGTTTCACGACAGGGGCGGGGGAAGCTTTCTTT. Translated, it gives CASSFTTGAGEAFF.

This clone was detected only once. The CDR3 loop reads CASSQQGEEGYTF. DNA of the CDR3: TGTGCCAGCAGCCAACAGGGAGAGGAGGGCTACACCTTC. The chain uses TRBV3-1 (or the pseudogene TRBV3-2) and TRBJ1-2; D perhaps matches TRBD1 (5 bases). The CDR3 is 13 residues long. The germline V and J ends were trimmed by 2 bases and 8 bases, with 12 bases remaining between them. CDR1 is LGHDT, CDR2 YNNKEL, per germline (reference sequence).

The rearrangement links TRBV7-6 to TRBJ1-3; D uncertain. Germline-derived CDR1 and CDR2 are SGHVS and FNYEAQ. V dropped 1 base and J dropped 2 bases, with 6 bases sitting between them. CDR3 size: 14 residues. The CDR3 region has the DNA TGTGCCAGCAGCTTAGTCGGCACTGGAAACACCATATATTTT. Translating it yields CASSLVGTGNTIYF.

The gene calls are TRBV6-5 and TRBJ1-2; 8 bases are a match to TRBD1. The CDR3 is 11 amino acids. In germline, CDR1 is MNHEY, CDR2 SVGAGI. V trimming: 6 bases; J trimming: 8 bases; junction bases outside the gene matches: 2. CDR3 region: CASRRQGGYTF. The CDR3, as DNA: TGTGCCAGCAGACGACAGGGGGGCTACACCTTC.

The CDR3 loop is CASSYGGASYEQYF. As DNA, the CDR3 is TGTGCCAGCAGTTACGGGGGGGCTTCCTACGAGCAGTACTTC. The J gene is TRBJ2-7, the V gene TRBV6-5; D is possibly TRBD2 (7 bases). The CDR3 is 14 amino acids. CDR1 MNHEY and CDR2 SVGAGI come from the germline V gene. The V gene lost 2 bases and the J gene lost 1 base, with 9 bases spanning the gap.

This clone was seen only a few times. The chain links TRBV6-5 to TRBJ1-3; D gene uncertain. Looked up from germline, CDR1 is MNHEY and CDR2 is SVGAGI. This CDR3 contains 15 residues. Trimming stripped 3 bases from V and 4 bases from J, with 13 bases between. CDR3 loop: CASSYSSRAGNTIYF. The CDR3 bases are TGTGCCAGCAGTTATAGTTCCCGGGCAGGAAACACCATATATTTT.

The J gene is TRBJ1-2, the V gene TRBV18, with a possible D match to TRBD1 (5 bases). This CDR3 comprises 15 residues. Germline V lookup: CDR1 KGHSH, CDR2 LQKENI. Trimming pared 0 bases from V and 6 bases from J, leaving 14 bases between. CDR3: CASSPPTPGTNGYTF. CDR3 DNA: TGTGCCAGCTCACCACCGACCCCGGGGACGAATGGCTACACCTTC.

The chain has TRBV7-2 and TRBJ2-2, with 9 bases lining up with TRBD2. Germline lookup yields CDR1 SGHTA and CDR2 FQGNSA. The length of the CDR3 is 17 residues. V trimming: 5 bases; J trimming: 0 bases; junction bases outside the gene matches: 7. The chain's CDR3 is CASSSSSGGSNTGELFF. In DNA form, the CDR3 reads TGTGCCAGCAGCAGTAGTAGCGGGGGTTCGAACACCGGGGAGCTGTTTTTT. The variable domain in full, completed from reference TRBV7-2 and TRBJ2-2, reads GAGVSQSPSNKVTEKGKDVELRCDPISGHTALYWYRQSLGQGLEFLIYFQGNSAPDKSGLPSDRFSAERTGGSVSTLTIQRTQQEDSAVYLCASSSSSGGSNTGELFFGEGSRLTVL.

This rearrangement joins TRBV7-3 to TRBJ2-1, with TRBD1 matching 12 bases. The length of the CDR3 is 16 residues. Trimming removed 4 bases from V and 9 bases from J; junction bases left unmatched: 10. The V gene's germline CDR1 is SGHTA and CDR2 FQGTGA. CDR3 nucleotide sequence: TGTGCCAGCAGCTCCATCCCGGGACAGGGGGCCGGTGAGCAGTTCTTC. Amino acids: CASSSIPGQGAGEQFF.

This sequence joins TRBV21-1 and TRBJ1-2. TRBV21-1 represents a pseudogene. The CDR3 runs to 18 residues. CDR3 nucleotides: TGTGCCAGCAACCCCCTAGCCGAGCAACGAGATAACAACTATGGCTACACCTTC. This translates into CASNPLAEQRDNNYGYTF.

The V and J genes are TRBV6-2 or TRBV6-3 and TRBJ1-2, with no clear D. The V gene's germline CDR1 is MNHEY and CDR2 SVGEGT. CDR3 length: 11 amino acids. Trimming stripped 4 bases from V and 4 bases from J, with 4 bases between. CDR3 sequence: CASSLGYGYTF. The CDR3 region has the DNA TGTGCCAGCAGTTTGGGCTATGGCTACACCTTC.

The chain joins TRBV6-5 to TRBJ2-7, with D tentatively TRBD1 (5 bases). Germline V gene sequence: CDR1 MNHEY, CDR2 SVGAGI. The CDR3 contains 13 residues. The germline V and J ends were trimmed by 8 bases and 1 base, with 12 bases remaining between them. CDR3 residues: CASRQPLSYEQYF. CDR3 DNA: TGTGCCAGCCGACAGCCGCTATCCTACGAGCAGTACTTC.

In this sample, this clone turned up once. This chain uses TRBV18 with TRBJ1-4; D gene uncertain. The ends were cut back, 5 bases at V and 7 bases at J, with 17 bases in the middle. This CDR3 has 15 residues. The germline CDR1 and CDR2 sequences are KGHSH and LQKENI. Here the CDR3 reads CASSSYGPRSEKLFF. The CDR3 DNA reads as TGTGCCAGCTCAAGCTACGGGCCGCGGAGTGAAAAACTGTTTTTT.

The rearrangement uses TRBV6-5 and TRBJ1-1; TRBD1 matches at 7 bases. This CDR3 has 14 amino acids. V lost 4 bases, J lost 1 base, and 3 bases stayed unmatched. CDR1 MNHEY and CDR2 SVGAGI come from the germline V gene. The chain's CDR3 is CASSSRGENTEAFF. The CDR3 DNA sequence: TGTGCCAGCAGTTCCAGGGGGGAGAACACTGAAGCTTTCTTT.

The genes are TRBV6-2 or TRBV6-3 and TRBJ1-2; D remains unclear. This CDR3 contains 14 residues. Germline lookup yields CDR1 MNHEY and CDR2 SVGEGT. Trimming stripped 3 bases from V and 8 bases from J, with 16 bases between. The CDR3 loop reads CASSYLGNAHGYTF. The CDR3 nucleotides are TGTGCCAGCAGTTATTTGGGAAATGCGCACGGCTACACCTTC.

The chain employs TRBV6-5 and TRBJ2-4, with TRBD1 as a possible D gene (6 bases). Trimming removed 6 bases from V and 6 bases from J, with 12 bases in between. CDR1 and CDR2 from the germline V gene are MNHEY and SVGAGI. CDR3 size: 13 residues. DNA for the CDR3: TGTGCCAGCAGAGCTGGACAGCCAAACATTCAGTACTTC. Translating it yields CASRAGQPNIQYF.

The rearrangement joins TRBV19 to TRBJ1-4; TRBD1 aligns across 12 bases. CDR1 is LNHDA, CDR2 SQIVND, per germline (reference sequence). Trimming at V came to 10 bases and at J to 0 bases, leaving 9 bases not matched to a gene. CDR3 length: 17 residues. In DNA, the CDR3 is TGTGCCACTAGGGACAGGGGGCACGGAGCAACTAATGAAAAACTGTTTTTT. Translation gives CATRDRGHGATNEKLFF.

This sequence joins TRBV30 and TRBJ1-3; D is uncertain. Germline V gene sequence: CDR1 GTSNPN, CDR2 SVGIG (reference sequence). V was clipped by 0 bases and J by 0 bases, with 3 bases between them. CDR3 length equals 13 residues. The CDR3 is CAWSVSSGNTIYF. CDR3 bases: TGTGCCTGGAGTGTAAGCTCTGGAAACACCATATATTTT.

The chain uses TRBV9 and TRBJ2-1; 9 positions match TRBD1. This CDR3 has 17 residues. After removal of 0 bases from V and 7 bases from J, the junction contained 11 bases not matched to a gene. Germline V gives CDR1 SGDLS, CDR2 YYNGEE. CDR3 DNA: TGTGCCAGCAGCGTAGGAACTCAGGGACAGGGTTGGAATGAGCAGTTCTTC. This gives the protein CASSVGTQGQGWNEQFF.

In its sample, this clone was seen a few times. The chain is built from TRBV5-4 and TRBJ1-1, with 8 bases lining up with TRBD1. Germline values: CDR1 SGHNT, CDR2 YYREEE (reference sequence). The J segment lost 0 bases and the V segment lost 6 bases, leaving 13 bases of the junction unmatched. This CDR3 spans 17 amino acids. Here the CDR3 reads CASTVGTGQLMNTEAFF. The CDR3 DNA is TGTGCCAGCACCGTGGGGACAGGACAGTTGATGAACACTGAAGCTTTCTTT.

V usage is TRBV9 and J usage is TRBJ1-3; a possible D gene is TRBD1 (5 bases). Germline V gene lookup returns CDR1 SGDLS and CDR2 YYNGEE. V was pared by 3 bases and J by 1 base, with 14 bases between. The CDR3 totals 16 residues. This chain's CDR3 is CASSATYTGSGNTIYF. In DNA, the CDR3 is TGTGCCAGCAGCGCAACATATACAGGTTCTGGAAACACCATATATTTT. Full variable domain (rest looked up from reference TRBV9 and TRBJ1-3): DSGVTQTPKHLITATGQRVTLRCSPRSGDLSVYWYQQSLDQGLQFLIQYYNGEERAKGNILERFSAQQFPDLHSELNLSSLELGDSALYFCASSATYTGSGNTIYFGEGSWLTVV.

V is TRBV5-5 and J is TRBJ2-5, with D hard to call. V was pared by 0 bases and J by 5 bases, with 14 bases between. The CDR3 loop spans 15 amino acids. CDR1 SGHKS and CDR2 YYEKEE come from the germline V gene (reference sequence). The CDR3 DNA is TGTGCCAGCAGCTTGGGGTCTAGTACAAGCGAGACCCAGTACTTC. Residues: CASSLGSSTSETQYF.

The chain couples TRBV7-6 to TRBJ1-2; TRBD1 is a possible D gene (5 bases). The CDR3 extends over 16 amino acids. CDR1 and CDR2 from the germline V gene are SGHVS and FNYEAQ. The V end lost 0 bases, the J end lost 0 bases, and 11 bases lay between the germline ends. DNA for the CDR3: TGTGCCAGCAGCTTAGCGGGGCTTTCCTCTAACTATGGCTACACCTTC. As protein: CASSLAGLSSNYGYTF.